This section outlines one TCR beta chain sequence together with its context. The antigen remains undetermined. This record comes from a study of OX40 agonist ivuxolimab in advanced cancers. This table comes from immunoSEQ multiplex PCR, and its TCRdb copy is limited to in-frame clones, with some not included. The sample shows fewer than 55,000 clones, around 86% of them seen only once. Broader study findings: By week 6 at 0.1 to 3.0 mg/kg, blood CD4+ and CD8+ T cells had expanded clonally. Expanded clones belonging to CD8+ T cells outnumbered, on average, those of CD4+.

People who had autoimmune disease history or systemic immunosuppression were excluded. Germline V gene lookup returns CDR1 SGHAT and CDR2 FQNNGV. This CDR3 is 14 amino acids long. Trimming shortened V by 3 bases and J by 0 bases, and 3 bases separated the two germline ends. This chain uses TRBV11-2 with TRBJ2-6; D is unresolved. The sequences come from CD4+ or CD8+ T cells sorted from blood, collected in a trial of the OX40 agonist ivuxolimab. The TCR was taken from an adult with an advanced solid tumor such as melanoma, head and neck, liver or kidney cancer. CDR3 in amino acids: CASSFLSGANVLTF. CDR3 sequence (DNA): TGTGCCAGCAGCTTCCTCTCTGGGGCCAACGTCCTGACTTTC. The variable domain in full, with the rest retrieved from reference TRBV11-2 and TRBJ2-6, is EAGVAQSPRYKIIEKRQSVAFWCNPISGHATLYWYQQILGQGPKLLIQFQNNGVVDDSQLPKDRFSAERLKGVDSTLKIQPAKLEDSAVYLCASSFLSGANVLTFGAGSRLTVL.